Below, 30 T cell receptor beta chains from the same sample are listed, as sequenced in a study of blood T cell repertoires in COVID-19. Repertoires were generated with immunoSEQ multiplex PCR, while TCRdb's copy carries only in-frame clones and drops some. The data contain 150,000 to 200,000 clones, roughly three quarters of them singletons. Sequenced sample: peripheral blood. The source is a man aged 55 to 70 with active or convalescent COVID-19.

The chain employs TRBV6-4 and TRBJ2-5, with 12 bases aligning to TRBD2. The CDR3 runs 15 residues. The germline V gene encodes CDR1 MRHNA and CDR2 SNTAGT. The V gene end was trimmed by 9 bases and the J gene end by 1 base; junction bases not matched to a gene: 6. CDR3: CASLAGGRSQETQYF. CDR3 DNA: TGTGCCAGTCTAGCGGGAGGGCGCTCCCAAGAGACCCAGTACTTC.

The CDR3 DNA reads as TGTGCCAGCAGCTCCACAGGGGGCGCGCGGCAAGAGACCCAGTACTTC. Protein sequence: CASSSTGGARQETQYF. The chain carries TRBV11-2 and TRBJ2-5, with TRBD1 matching 9 bases. Germline V gene sequence: CDR1 SGHAT, CDR2 FQNNGV. This CDR3 has 16 amino acids. J lost 2 bases, V lost 4 bases, and 8 bases had no gene match.

The V gene is TRBV11-1, the J gene TRBJ2-7; no clear D. CDR1 and CDR2 (germline): SGHAT, FQDESV (reference sequence). The V gene lost 3 bases and the J gene lost 3 bases, with 15 bases spanning the gap. The CDR3 length is 15 residues. The CDR3 spells CASSFDITAIYEQYF. In DNA, the CDR3 is TGTGCCAGCAGCTTCGATATCACAGCCATCTACGAGCAGTACTTC.

The V gene is TRBV27, the J gene TRBJ1-1, with 7 bases aligning to TRBD1. CDR3 length: 13 amino acids. V gave up 4 bases and J gave up 4 bases; unmatched junction bases: 3. Germline values: CDR1 MNHEY, CDR2 SMNVEV (reference sequence). The CDR3 loop is CASSSGTVTEAFF. In DNA, the CDR3 is TGTGCCAGCAGTTCCGGGACAGTCACTGAAGCTTTCTTT.

This clone was observed a few times. CDR3 nucleotides: TGTGCCAGCACCAATCCGGGACAGGGGGTTATTAACTATGGCTACACCTTC. It encodes CASTNPGQGVINYGYTF. The chain links TRBV27 to TRBJ1-2; 11 bases map to TRBD1. The CDR3 spans 17 residues. J gave up 1 base and V 7 bases, and 11 bases lay outside the gene matches. The germline CDR1 and CDR2 sequences are MNHEY and SMNVEV (reference sequence).

Comment on this clone: Additional DNA sequences in this sample encode the identical CDR3. The rearrangement links TRBV5-1 to TRBJ2-2, with TRBD2 matching over 8 bases. CDR1 is SGHRS, CDR2 YFSETQ, per germline. With 4 bases clipped from V and 5 bases from J, the junction kept 4 bases outside the gene matches. The CDR3 covers 14 residues. CDR3 DNA: TGCGCCAGCAGCCTAGCGGGCGGAACCGGGGAGCTGTTTTTT. Translated, it gives CASSLAGGTGELFF.

The genes are TRBV3-1 (or the pseudogene TRBV3-2) and TRBJ2-7, with TRBD2 matching over 9 bases. The CDR3 runs 16 residues. Trimming at V came to 0 bases and at J to 2 bases, leaving 5 bases not matched to a gene. Germline V CDR1 and CDR2: LGHDT, YNNKEL (reference sequence). In DNA form, the CDR3 reads TGTGCCAGCAGCCAAGAAATAGCGGGGGCCACCTACGAGCAGTACTTC. Translation gives CASSQEIAGATYEQYF.

This chain uses TRBV18 with TRBJ2-7; 7 nucleotides line up with TRBD1. CDR1 is KGHSH, CDR2 LQKENI, per germline. This CDR3 is 15 amino acids long. Unmatched junction bases numbered 9, after V lost 5 bases and J lost 2 bases. The CDR3: CASSATGTVAYEQYF. CDR3 DNA sequence: TGTGCCAGCTCAGCTACCGGGACAGTGGCCTACGAGCAGTACTTC.

The rearrangement links TRBV5-4 to TRBJ2-7; TRBD2 aligns across 8 bases. This CDR3 has 13 amino acids. J gave up 7 bases and V 2 bases, and 5 bases lay outside the gene matches. CDR1 is SGHNT, CDR2 YYREEE, per germline (reference sequence). CDR3 bases: TGTGCCAGCAGCTTTAGCGGGATTATTGAGCAGTACTTC. Protein: CASSFSGIIEQYF. The full variable domain, its missing parts supplied by reference TRBV5-4 and TRBJ2-7, is ETGVTQSPTHLIKTRGQQVTLRCSSQSGHNTVSWYQQALGQGPQFIFQYYREEENGRGNFPPRFSGLQFPNYSSELNVNALELDDSALYLCASSFSGIIEQYFGPGTRLTVT.

The chain couples TRBV21-1 to TRBJ1-5. TRBV21-1 constitutes a pseudogene. This CDR3 spans 17 amino acids. The CDR3 is CASSIPGISYSNQPQHF. CDR3 DNA sequence: TGTGCCAGCAGCATCCCCGGGATATCCTATAGCAATCAGCCCCAGCATTTT.

The chain uses TRBV9 and TRBJ2-1, with D perhaps TRBD2 (6 bases). CDR3 size: 17 residues. Germline assignment: CDR1 SGDLS and CDR2 YYNGEE. Trimming pared 4 bases from V and 2 bases from J, leaving 19 bases between. The chain's CDR3 is CASSSSAGPIAYNEQFF. CDR3 nucleotides: TGTGCCAGCAGCTCCTCCGCGGGACCGATCGCCTACAATGAGCAGTTCTTC.

The chain carries TRBV18 and TRBJ2-5; tentatively, D is TRBD1 (6 bases). Germline V gene sequence: CDR1 KGHSH, CDR2 LQKENI. This CDR3 contains 16 residues. Trimming left V 4 bases short and J 5 bases short, with 20 bases between. The CDR3 protein is CASSRPQGPQGETQYF. The CDR3 nucleotides read TGTGCCAGCTCACGCCCGCAGGGACCCCAGGGGGAGACCCAGTACTTC.

This chain connects TRBV4-2 to TRBJ1-1; D is possibly TRBD1 (5 bases). The CDR3 has 14 amino acids. CDR1 LGHNA and CDR2 YNFKEQ come from the germline V gene. Trimming pared 5 bases from V and 5 bases from J, leaving 15 bases between. This CDR3 is CASSSVGEGTEAFF. Written as DNA, the CDR3 is TGTGCCAGCAGCTCCGTAGGGGAAGGAACTGAAGCTTTCTTT.

In the case of this clone: This sample includes further DNA sequences coding for the same CDR3. The genes are TRBV14 and TRBJ1-2; possibly TRBD1 for D (5 bases). The CDR3 runs to 15 residues. The V gene's germline CDR1 is SGHDN and CDR2 FVKESK. Between the trimmed V and J ends, which lost 0 bases and 8 bases, there was a span of 16 bases. DNA for the CDR3: TGTGCCAGCAGCCAAGAAAGGGGTCGGTCCGGGGGCTACACCTTC. Its protein product is CASSQERGRSGGYTF. Based on the CDR3 plus reference TRBV14 and TRBJ1-2, the full variable domain is EAGVTQFPSHSVIEKGQTVTLRCDPISGHDNLYWYRRVMGKEIKFLLHFVKESKQDESGMPNNRFLAERTGGTYSTLKVQPAELEDSGVYFCASSQERGRSGGYTFGSGTRLTVV.

This chain connects TRBV18 to TRBJ1-2; 10 bases are shared with TRBD1. CDR3 size: 20 residues. Per the germline V gene, CDR1 is KGHSH and CDR2 is LQKENI. V was pared by 1 base and J by 8 bases, with 22 bases of the junction left unmatched. The CDR3 coding sequence is TGTGCCAGCTCACCACGAGGATTGGGACAGGGGATTGGGCTAACGAGGGGCTACACCTTC. It specifies CASSPRGLGQGIGLTRGYTF.

The V gene is TRBV18, the J gene TRBJ1-2; D is ambiguous. The CDR3 has 17 amino acids. V dropped 6 bases and J dropped 1 base, with 21 bases sitting between them. From germline, CDR1 is KGHSH and CDR2 LQKENI. CDR3 amino acids: CASSMASRGSDNYGYTF. Here the CDR3 DNA reads TGTGCCAGCTCGATGGCCTCACGGGGTTCAGATAACTATGGCTACACCTTC. The full variable domain, rest sourced from reference TRBV18 and TRBJ1-2, is NAGVMQNPRHLVRRRGQEARLRCSPMKGHSHVYWYRQLPEEGLKFMVYLQKENIIDESGMPKERFSAEFPKEGPSILRIQQVVRGDSAAYFCASSMASRGSDNYGYTFGSGTRLTVV.

The rearrangement links TRBV11-2 to TRBJ1-1; perhaps TRBD1 as D (6 bases). The germline V and J ends were trimmed by 3 bases and 3 bases, with 20 bases remaining between them. Germline V lookup: CDR1 SGHAT, CDR2 FQNNGV. This CDR3 contains 17 residues. The DNA for the CDR3 is TGTGCCAGCAGCTTGGGAAGAGGGGGGGGAGTATACACTGAAGCTTTCTTT. Amino acids: CASSLGRGGGVYTEAFF.

This clone was detected once. The chain is built from TRBV18 and TRBJ2-1; 9 nucleotides agree with TRBD2. CDR1 and CDR2 (germline): KGHSH, LQKENI. The CDR3 length is 18 residues. Trimming removed 6 bases from V and 0 bases from J; junction bases left unmatched: 12. The chain's CDR3 is CASSDLGLAWSSYNEQFF. The CDR3 DNA follows: TGTGCCAGCTCGGATCTGGGACTAGCATGGAGCTCCTACAATGAGCAGTTCTTC.

This clone was seen just once. The chain couples TRBV4-1 to TRBJ2-5; the D gene is possibly TRBD1 (5 bases). V shed 4 bases and J shed 1 base, with 16 bases lying between them. From germline, CDR1 is MGHRA and CDR2 YSYEKL. CDR3 size: 16 residues. CDR3 bases: TGCGCCAGCAGCCTAGGGGCAGCGATTAGCCAAGAGACCCAGTACTTC. It translates to CASSLGAAISQETQYF.

The rearrangement uses TRBV28 and TRBJ2-1; the D gene is possibly TRBD2 (7 bases). Looked up from germline, CDR1 is MDHEN and CDR2 is SYDVKM. CDR3 length: 16 amino acids. V was pared by 1 base and J by 6 bases, with 16 bases between. CDR3 protein: CASSLYRGANRNEQFF. As DNA, the CDR3 is TGTGCCAGCAGTTTATACCGGGGGGCGAATCGCAATGAGCAGTTCTTC.

The chain recombines TRBV7-2 with TRBJ2-7; 14 bases are shared with TRBD2. The CDR3 is 14 residues long. Germline V gene sequence: CDR1 SGHTA, CDR2 FQGNSA. V trimming: 5 bases; J trimming: 12 bases; junction bases outside the gene matches: 9. The CDR3 loop is CASSPGTSGGKLYF. CDR3 in DNA: TGTGCCAGCAGCCCCGGGACTAGCGGGGGAAAGTTGTACTTC.

There are a few counts of this clone. This sequence joins TRBV7-2 and TRBJ2-2; TRBD1 aligns across 8 bases. CDR1 SGHTA and CDR2 FQGNSA come from the germline V gene. The V and J ends lost 5 bases and 4 bases, in that order; junction bases with no gene match: 6. The CDR3 runs 15 residues. The CDR3 nucleotides are TGTGCCAGCAGCCACGACAGGGGTGCCACCGGGGAGCTGTTTTTT. Its translation: CASSHDRGATGELFF. Full variable domain (rest looked up from reference TRBV7-2 and TRBJ2-2): GAGVSQSPSNKVTEKGKDVELRCDPISGHTALYWYRQSLGQGLEFLIYFQGNSAPDKSGLPSDRFSAERTGGSVSTLTIQRTQQEDSAVYLCASSHDRGATGELFFGEGSRLTVL.

The chain recombines TRBV19 with TRBJ2-4, with a tentative D call TRBD1 (5 bases). V was clipped by 2 bases and J by 8 bases, with 13 bases between them. The germline V gene has CDR1 LNHDA and CDR2 SQIVND (reference sequence). The CDR3 runs 14 residues. CDR3 region: CASSILQEQDIQYF. In nucleotides, the CDR3 is TGTGCCAGTAGTATATTACAAGAACAGGACATTCAGTACTTC.

J is TRBJ2-1 and V is TRBV2, with 7 bases matching TRBD2. The J segment lost 0 bases and the V segment lost 3 bases, leaving 5 bases of the junction unmatched. This CDR3 comprises 16 residues. Germline-derived CDR1 and CDR2 are SNHLY and FYNNEI. The CDR3 DNA is TGTGCCAGCAGTGATCCTAGCGGATCCTCCTACAATGAGCAGTTCTTC. Translated, it gives CASSDPSGSSYNEQFF.

The chain uses TRBV20-1 and TRBJ2-1, with TRBD1 identical over 7 bases. J gave up 7 bases and V 3 bases, and 3 bases lay outside the gene matches. CDR3 length: 12 amino acids. Germline-derived CDR1 and CDR2 are DFQATT and SNEGSKA (reference sequence). This CDR3 reads CSASDRVNEQFF. CDR3 nucleotide sequence: TGCAGTGCTAGTGACAGGGTAAATGAGCAGTTCTTC.

The genes are TRBV7-8 and TRBJ1-5; the D is unclear. The germline CDR1 and CDR2 sequences are SGHVS and FQNEAQ. Trimming pared 4 bases from V and 1 base from J, leaving 17 bases between. The CDR3 spans 17 residues. In DNA, the CDR3 is TGTGCCAGCAGCTACCTGACGGGAGGGAAGAGCAATCAGCCCCAGCATTTT. This gives the protein CASSYLTGGKSNQPQHF.

This clone was recorded once. The chain couples TRBV5-6 to TRBJ1-4; D uncertain. The CDR3 totals 11 residues. CDR1 and CDR2 from the germline V gene are SGHDT and YYEEEE. V dropped 4 bases and J dropped 8 bases, with 6 bases sitting between them. CDR3 bases: TGTGCCAGCAGCCGAGGGGAAAAACTGTTTTTT. It codes for CASSRGEKLFF.

In this sample, this clone turned up many times. The chain employs TRBV3-1 (or the pseudogene TRBV3-2) and TRBJ1-1; 7 bases are a match to TRBD1. The CDR3 has 16 residues. With V trimmed by 0 bases and J by 0 bases, 4 bases remained unmatched. Per the germline V gene, CDR1 is LGHDT and CDR2 is YNNKEL (reference sequence). This chain's CDR3 is CASSQDGQVLNTEAFF. CDR3 DNA: TGTGCCAGCAGCCAAGATGGACAGGTTCTGAACACTGAAGCTTTCTTT.

The chain employs TRBV19 and TRBJ2-1; D gene ambiguous. The germline V and J ends were trimmed by 5 bases and 9 bases, with 11 bases remaining between them. The germline gives CDR1 LNHDA, CDR2 SQIVND (reference sequence). The CDR3 contains 12 residues. The CDR3 DNA reads TGTGCCAGTAGTCTAAGAGTTGGTGAGCAGTTCTTC. As protein: CASSLRVGEQFF.

The rearrangement joins TRBV7-9 to TRBJ1-1; D unclear. CDR3 length: 14 amino acids. Per the germline V gene, CDR1 is SEHNR and CDR2 is FQNEAQ (reference sequence). Trimming shortened V by 5 bases and J by 3 bases, and 13 bases separated the two germline ends. CDR3 protein: CASSPTGRDTEAFF. In DNA form, the CDR3 reads TGTGCCAGCAGCCCCACGGGGAGGGACACTGAAGCTTTCTTT.